Following are 25 T cell receptor beta chains from one sample sequenced in a study of blood T cell repertoires in COVID-19. TCRdb's table, derived via immunoSEQ multiplex PCR, lists solely in-frame clones and lacks some. The sample carries a few hundred thousand clones, around four fifths recorded once. Sequences were obtained from peripheral blood. The source of these receptors is a woman aged 50 to 65 with acute or convalescent COVID-19.

V usage is TRBV5-1 and J usage is TRBJ2-1, with 9 positions matching TRBD2. Germline lookup yields CDR1 SGHRS and CDR2 YFSETQ. The CDR3 extends over 16 amino acids. Trimming cost V 5 bases and J 0 bases; bases outside gene matches: 6. CDR3 bases: TGCGCCAGCAGGCTGACTAGCGGAAGCTCCTACAATGAGCAGTTCTTC. Protein sequence: CASRLTSGSSYNEQFF.

The count of this clone is one. The chain combines TRBV28 with TRBJ1-2; D is unclear. In germline, CDR1 is MDHEN, CDR2 SYDVKM. This CDR3 comprises 11 residues. V was clipped by 2 bases and J by 9 bases, with 7 bases between them. The CDR3 DNA sequence: TGTGCCAGCAGTTTAAGTAACAGCTACACCTTC. This codes for CASSLSNSYTF.

V gene TRBV7-9 combines with J gene TRBJ2-2; 10 nucleotides line up with TRBD2. Germline values: CDR1 SEHNR, CDR2 FQNEAQ (reference sequence). V shed 7 bases and J 4 bases; nucleotides not matched to a gene: 3. The CDR3 has 14 amino acids. The CDR3 coding sequence is TGTGCCAGCAATCCTAGCGGGAGCACCGGGGAGCTGTTTTTT. Translating it yields CASNPSGSTGELFF. Looking up the rest from reference TRBV7-9 and TRBJ2-2 gives the full variable domain: DTGVSQNPRHKITKRGQNVTFRCDPISEHNRLYWYRQTLGQGPEFLTYFQNEAQLEKSRLLSDRFSAERPKGSFSTLEIQRTEQGDSAMYLCASNPSGSTGELFFGEGSRLTVL.

The chain uses TRBV12-3 or TRBV12-4 and TRBJ1-5; no clear D gene. Trimming cost V 1 base and J 3 bases, with 4 bases left between them. There are 13 residues in the CDR3. CDR3 protein: CASSLDNNQPQHF. In nucleotides, the CDR3 is TGTGCCAGCAGTTTAGACAACAATCAGCCCCAGCATTTT.

The chain uses TRBV10-3 and TRBJ1-2; TRBD1 matches 7 bases. V was clipped by 2 bases and J by 4 bases; unmatched bases: 1. Germline CDR1 reads ENHRY; CDR2 reads SYGVKD. The CDR3 extends over 13 amino acids. CDR3 nucleotide sequence: TGTGCCATCAGTGAGGGGACAGCCTATGGCTACACCTTC. As protein: CAISEGTAYGYTF.

The chain combines TRBV4-1 with TRBJ1-2; the D gene is possibly TRBD1 (5 bases). The CDR3 covers 16 residues. Trimming removed 0 bases at V and 4 bases at J, with 15 bases between. Germline values: CDR1 MGHRA, CDR2 YSYEKL. CDR3 nucleotide sequence: TGCGCCAGCAGCCAAGATAAACGGGGGACCTTCTATGGCTACACCTTC. Protein sequence: CASSQDKRGTFYGYTF.

The rearrangement joins TRBV18 to TRBJ2-1; 7 bases fit TRBD2. The CDR3 runs 18 residues. V shed 0 bases and J 7 bases; nucleotides not matched to a gene: 15. CDR1 is KGHSH, CDR2 LQKENI, per germline. The CDR3 nucleotides read TGTGCCAGCTCACCACCGGTCAGCTTGGCGGGAGAGGGGAATGAGCAGTTCTTC. It codes for CASSPPVSLAGEGNEQFF.

The genes are TRBV5-4 and TRBJ2-7, with D possibly TRBD2 on 5 matching bases. Looked up from germline, CDR1 is SGHNT and CDR2 is YYREEE (reference sequence). The CDR3 length is 14 residues. Trimming stripped 3 bases from V and 6 bases from J, with 16 bases between. CDR3: CASSSPGISSEQYF. Here the CDR3 DNA reads TGTGCCAGCAGCTCGCCGGGGATATCGAGCGAGCAGTACTTC.

The rearrangement uses TRBV14 and TRBJ1-2, with a tentative D call TRBD1 (6 bases). V was cut by 4 bases and J by 4 bases, with 13 bases left in between. The CDR3 covers 14 residues. Germline V CDR1 and CDR2: SGHDN, FVKESK. In nucleotides, the CDR3 is TGTGCCAGCAGCCCTCTACAGGGCCGCTATGGCTACACCTTC. Amino acid sequence: CASSPLQGRYGYTF.

The rearrangement links TRBV10-3 to TRBJ1-1; 7 nucleotides line up with TRBD1. This CDR3 is built from 15 residues. With 0 bases clipped from V and 4 bases from J, the junction kept 5 bases outside the gene matches. From germline, CDR1 is ENHRY and CDR2 SYGVKD. CDR3 in DNA: TGTGCCATCAGTGAGTCGAGGGACAGATTCACTGAAGCTTTCTTT. The encoded protein is CAISESRDRFTEAFF.

This clone was seen just once. The chain has TRBV6-6 and TRBJ2-2; TRBD1 agrees at 10 bases. The CDR3 is 19 residues long. The germline V gene encodes CDR1 MNHNY and CDR2 SVGAGI (reference sequence). The V gene end was trimmed by 5 bases and the J gene end by 6 bases; junction bases not matched to a gene: 18. CDR3 nucleotides: TGTGCCAGCAGTCCTAGACCCGGGACAGGGGTTTTTTCGGCCGGGGAGCTGTTTTTT. It specifies CASSPRPGTGVFSAGELFF.

This clone appeared once. The chain joins TRBV10-2 to TRBJ1-1, with unresolved D. Trimming took 4 bases from V and 2 from J, leaving 5 bases between them. CDR1 WSHSY and CDR2 SAAADI come from the germline V gene. The CDR3 contains 12 residues. This chain's CDR3 is CASSVRNTEAFF. DNA of the CDR3: TGCGCCAGCAGTGTTAGAAACACTGAAGCTTTCTTT.

V is TRBV7-8 and J is TRBJ1-5; D is ambiguous. Looked up from germline, CDR1 is SGHVS and CDR2 is FQNEAQ. The CDR3 spans 14 residues. Trimming took off 7 bases at V and 6 bases at J, with 16 bases between the two ends. This chain's CDR3 is CASTPGFVGQPQHF. Here the CDR3 DNA reads TGTGCCAGCACCCCCGGTTTTGTCGGTCAGCCCCAGCATTTT. The whole variable domain, remainder taken from reference TRBV7-8 and TRBJ1-5, is GAGVSQSPRYKVAKRGQDVALRCDPISGHVSLFWYQQALGQGPEFLTYFQNEAQLDKSGLPSDRFFAERPEGSVSTLKIQRTQQEDSAVYLCASTPGFVGQPQHFGDGTRLSIL.

The chain couples TRBV3-1 (or the pseudogene TRBV3-2) to TRBJ2-7; TRBD1 aligns across 9 bases. The germline gives CDR1 LGHDT, CDR2 YNNKEL (reference sequence). There are 14 residues in the CDR3. Germline trimming cut 4 bases from V and 4 bases from J; bases unmatched to any gene: 5. In DNA, the CDR3 is TGTGCCAGCAGCCGGGACAGGGACATGTACGAGCAGTACTTC. Its protein is CASSRDRDMYEQYF.

The rearrangement uses TRBV19 and TRBJ2-5; no firm D call. Germline values: CDR1 LNHDA, CDR2 SQIVND (reference sequence). The CDR3 has 15 amino acids. V was clipped by 5 bases and J by 2 bases, with 15 bases between them. The CDR3 protein is CASSPSRPFQETQYF. DNA of the CDR3: TGTGCCAGTAGTCCCTCGAGGCCTTTTCAAGAGACCCAGTACTTC. Combining the CDR3 with reference TRBV19 and TRBJ2-5 gives the whole variable domain DGGITQSPKYLFRKEGQNVTLSCEQNLNHDAMYWYRQDPGQGLRLIYYSQIVNDFQKGDIAEGYSVSREKKESFPLTVTSAQKNPTAFYLCASSPSRPFQETQYFGPGTRLLVL.

V gene TRBV3-1 (or the pseudogene TRBV3-2) combines with J gene TRBJ2-7; TRBD1 agrees at 9 bases. V gave up 5 bases and J gave up 6 bases; unmatched junction bases: 5. The CDR3 sequence is 13 residues long. Per the germline V gene, CDR1 is LGHDT and CDR2 is YNNKEL (reference sequence). CDR3 in DNA: TGTGCCAGCAGCATCACAGGGGGCCGCGAGCAGTACTTC. The encoded protein is CASSITGGREQYF.

The chain couples TRBV5-1 to TRBJ1-1; no firm D call. The CDR3 extends over 13 amino acids. CDR1 is SGHRS, CDR2 YFSETQ, per germline. Trimming cost V 4 bases and J 2 bases, with 9 bases left between them. DNA for the CDR3: TGCGCCAGCAGCCGGGAGTACAACACTGAAGCTTTCTTT. Protein sequence: CASSREYNTEAFF.

This clone was recorded a few times. The chain joins TRBV7-3 to TRBJ2-3; D perhaps matches TRBD1 (5 bases). The length of the CDR3 is 14 residues. Germline assignment: CDR1 SGHTA and CDR2 FQGTGA. V gave up 6 bases and J gave up 2 bases, with 12 bases separating them. This CDR3 reads CASSGAEITDTQYF. The CDR3 DNA follows: TGTGCCAGCAGTGGGGCGGAGATCACAGATACGCAGTATTTT.

This rearrangement joins TRBV19 to TRBJ2-7; 8 nucleotides match TRBD2. The CDR3 extends over 14 amino acids. Germline assignment: CDR1 LNHDA and CDR2 SQIVND (reference sequence). Trimming removed 6 bases from V and 3 bases from J; junction bases left unmatched: 7. CDR3 DNA: TGTGCCAGTAGCGAGACTAGCGCAAGCTACGAGCAGTACTTC. As protein: CASSETSASYEQYF.

The rearrangement uses TRBV7-9 and TRBJ2-7; D is perhaps TRBD1 (5 bases). Trimming removed 3 bases at V and 6 bases at J, with 15 bases between. The germline CDR1 and CDR2 sequences are SEHNR and FQNEAQ (reference sequence). The CDR3 totals 14 residues. The CDR3, as DNA: TGTGCCAGCAGCTTGGGGCAGCCACGAGGCGAGCAGTACTTC. Protein sequence: CASSLGQPRGEQYF.

The chain uses TRBV6-5 and TRBJ1-3; a possible D gene is TRBD1 (6 bases). Trimming removed 5 bases at V and 2 bases at J, with 10 bases between. Germline loops: CDR1 MNHEY, CDR2 SVGAGI. This CDR3 is 14 amino acids long. CDR3 sequence reads: CASSPAGAGNTIYF. The CDR3 coding sequence is TGTGCCAGCAGTCCCGCAGGGGCTGGAAACACCATATATTTT.

This rearrangement joins TRBV6-5 to TRBJ2-3; 10 positions agree with TRBD2. The V segment lost 7 bases and the J segment 0 bases; nucleotides outside the gene matches: 4. Looked up from germline, CDR1 is MNHEY and CDR2 is SVGAGI. CDR3 size: 15 residues. CDR3 nucleotide sequence: TGTGCCAGCATCCCACTAGCGGGGAGCACAGATACGCAGTATTTT. It specifies CASIPLAGSTDTQYF.

The chain links TRBV24-1 to TRBJ2-5; D uncertain. Trimming cost V 9 bases and J 2 bases, with 12 bases left between them. The CDR3 runs to 13 residues. Germline loops: CDR1 KGHDR, CDR2 SFDVKD. For the CDR3, the DNA is TGTGCCACCCCTCCCTGGGCACAAGAGACCCAGTACTTC. Translation gives CATPPWAQETQYF.

This clone was observed once. The chain combines TRBV27 with TRBJ2-1; 14 bases agree with TRBD2. Trimming removed 5 bases from V and 7 bases from J; junction bases left unmatched: 7. Germline CDR1 is MNHEY and CDR2 is SMNVEV (reference sequence). The CDR3 sequence is 16 residues long. For the CDR3, the DNA is TGTGCCAGCAGTCTAGGACTAGCGGGGGGTCTGAATGAGCAGTTCTTC. Translating it yields CASSLGLAGGLNEQFF.

This clone was seen a handful of times. The chain joins TRBV4-2 to TRBJ1-5; unclear D gene. The CDR3 is 15 residues long. CDR1 and CDR2 (germline): LGHNA, YNFKEQ. Trimming left V 1 base short and J 0 bases short, with 7 bases between. CDR3 DNA sequence: TGTGCCAGCAGCCAAGTCGGCGGTAGCAATCAGCCCCAGCATTTT. It yields the protein CASSQVGGSNQPQHF.